This T cell receptor (beta chain) was observed in a study of T-cell memory formation after mild COVID-19. This clonotype occurred a few times. Amplification by 5'RACE using constant-segment primers produced TCR alpha and TCR beta cDNA libraries that carried sample barcodes and UMIs. TCRdb processed the 5' RACE reads anew with MiXCR; each CDR3 protein has one entry. The data hold hundreds of thousands of distinct CDR3 sequences, with around 30% observed a single time. Germline CDR1 is MNHEY and CDR2 is SMNVEV (reference sequence). V shed 5 bases, J shed 1 base, and the junction held 5 bases outside the gene matches. The CDR3 sequence is 15 residues long.

Material: PBMCs or a T cell subset sorted from them (not recorded which). The TCR sequence derives from an adult woman who had mild COVID-19 (a few samples of this study predate the infection). Cell type and time point are not known. The V call is TRBV27, the J call TRBJ1-2; 9 nucleotides align to TRBD1. The CDR3 DNA follows: TGTGCCAGCAGTCAGAGACAGGGGGTTAACTATGGCTACACCTTC. Translated: CASSQRQGVNYGYTF.